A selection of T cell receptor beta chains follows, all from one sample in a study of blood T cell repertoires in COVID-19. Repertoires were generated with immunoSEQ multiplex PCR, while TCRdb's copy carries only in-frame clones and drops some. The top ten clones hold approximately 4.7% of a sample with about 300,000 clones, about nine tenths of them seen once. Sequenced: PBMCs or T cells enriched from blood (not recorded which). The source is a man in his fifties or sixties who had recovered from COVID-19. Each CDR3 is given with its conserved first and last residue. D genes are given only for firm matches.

CDR3: CASSFLGQRGGYTF
D: NA
J: TRBJ1-2
V: TRBV7-2

CDR3: CASSYVTGPQETQYF
D: NA
J: TRBJ2-5
V: TRBV6-6

CDR3: CASSQEAGNPYNEQFF
D: NA
J: TRBJ2-1
V: TRBV14

CDR3: CASSPRRATTQYF
D: NA
J: TRBJ2-3
V: TRBV6-5

CDR3: CASSQGHHTDTQYF
D: NA
J: TRBJ2-3
V: TRBV5-1

CDR3: CASKATSGSYEQYF
D: TRBD2
J: TRBJ2-7
V: TRBV5-1

CDR3: CATSKGQGEDGYTF
D: TRBD1
J: TRBJ1-2
V: TRBV15

CDR3: CASSPIPGGTYEQYF
D: NA
J: TRBJ2-7
V: TRBV11-2

CDR3: CATRTQQGRDEQYF
D: NA
J: TRBJ2-7
V: TRBV28

CDR3: CASSLQGAINEKLFF
D: TRBD1
J: TRBJ1-4
V: TRBV7-2

CDR3: CASSPTGTYIQYF
D: NA
J: TRBJ2-4
V: TRBV19

CDR3: CASSPNSMTGNGYTF
D: TRBD1
J: TRBJ1-2
V: TRBV18

CDR3: CASSPQARTQYF
D: NA
J: TRBJ2-3
V: TRBV18

CDR3: CASSQLEMNTEAFF
D: NA
J: TRBJ1-1
V: TRBV4-3

CDR3: CASSRADRGPDTQYF
D: TRBD1
J: TRBJ2-3
V: TRBV18

CDR3: CASSVGGQYTGELFF
D: TRBD1
J: TRBJ2-2
V: TRBV9

CDR3: CASSLHLNTEAFF
D: NA
J: TRBJ1-1
V: TRBV11-2

CDR3: CASSQDAGGLQGTF
D: NA
J: TRBJ1-2
V: TRBV4-1

CDR3: CASGREYNEQFF
D: NA
J: TRBJ2-1
V: TRBV12-5

CDR3: CASSNGLAVEQFF
D: TRBD2
J: TRBJ2-1
V: TRBV5-1

CDR3: CASSRQGYGILSEAFF
D: TRBD1
J: TRBJ1-1
V: TRBV5-8

CDR3: CSVEGGAGGSRHEHFF
D: TRBD2
J: TRBJ2-1
V: TRBV29-1

CDR3: CASSLGLADEQFF
D: TRBD2
J: TRBJ2-1
V: TRBV7-7

CDR3: CASSLGQGAGGYTF
D: TRBD1
J: TRBJ1-2
V: TRBV5-5

CDR3: CAWSVRGAETQYF
D: TRBD2
J: TRBJ2-5
V: TRBV30

CDR3: CASSEQQTQETQYF
D: NA
J: TRBJ2-5
V: TRBV2

CDR3: CASRTDGVGGNTEAFF
D: NA
J: TRBJ1-1
V: TRBV2

CDR3: CASRGGRSYEQYF
D: TRBD2
J: TRBJ2-7
V: TRBV2

CDR3: CASSLAGTGGSYEQYF
D: TRBD1
J: TRBJ2-7
V: TRBV18

CDR3: CASSVRSGTIPDTQYF
D: NA
J: TRBJ2-3
V: TRBV9

CDR3: CASSQEFGEQFF
D: NA
J: TRBJ2-1
V: TRBV3-1/TRBV3-2

CDR3: CASSPLAGVNTDTQYF
D: TRBD2
J: TRBJ2-3
V: TRBV18

CDR3: CASSPGTSGNRAYEQYF
D: TRBD2
J: TRBJ2-7
V: TRBV5-4

CDR3: CASRSGGRAEAFF
D: TRBD1
J: TRBJ1-1
V: TRBV28

CDR3: CASSFRGATGNTIYF
D: NA
J: TRBJ1-3
V: TRBV11-2

CDR3: CASRLTGAGGLYNEQFF
D: TRBD2
J: TRBJ2-1
V: TRBV6-2/TRBV6-3

CDR3: CASSLKGLEAFF
D: NA
J: TRBJ1-1
V: TRBV11-1

CDR3: CASRETGYYGYTF
D: TRBD1
J: TRBJ1-2
V: TRBV28

CDR3: CASGLAGDYNEQFF
D: TRBD2
J: TRBJ2-1
V: TRBV5-1